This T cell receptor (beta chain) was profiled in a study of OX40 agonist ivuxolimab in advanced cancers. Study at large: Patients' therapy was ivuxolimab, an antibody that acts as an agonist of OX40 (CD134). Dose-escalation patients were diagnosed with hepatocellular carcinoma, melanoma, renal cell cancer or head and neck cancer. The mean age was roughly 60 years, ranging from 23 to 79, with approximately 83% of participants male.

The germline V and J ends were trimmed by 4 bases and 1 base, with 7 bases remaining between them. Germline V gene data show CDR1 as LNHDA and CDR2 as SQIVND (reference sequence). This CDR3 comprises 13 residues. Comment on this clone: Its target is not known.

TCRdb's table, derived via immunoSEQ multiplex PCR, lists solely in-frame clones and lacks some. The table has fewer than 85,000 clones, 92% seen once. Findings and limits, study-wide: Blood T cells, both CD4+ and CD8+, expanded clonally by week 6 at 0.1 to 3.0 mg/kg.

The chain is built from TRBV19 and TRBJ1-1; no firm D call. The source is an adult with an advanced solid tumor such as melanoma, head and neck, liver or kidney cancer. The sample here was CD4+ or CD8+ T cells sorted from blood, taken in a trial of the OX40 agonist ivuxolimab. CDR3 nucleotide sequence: TGTGCCAGTAGTACTAATACGAACACTGAAGCTTTCTTT. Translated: CASSTNTNTEAFF.